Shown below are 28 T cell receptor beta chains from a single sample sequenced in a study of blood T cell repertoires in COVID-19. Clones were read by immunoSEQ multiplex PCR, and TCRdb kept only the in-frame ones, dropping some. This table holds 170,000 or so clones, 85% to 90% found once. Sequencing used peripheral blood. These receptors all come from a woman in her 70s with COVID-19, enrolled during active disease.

CDR3 sequence: CATSDSDRVKVGTGELFF. The CDR3 DNA reads TGTGCCACCAGTGATTCGGACAGGGTTAAAGTCGGCACCGGGGAGCTGTTTTTT. The genes are TRBV24-1 and TRBJ2-2, with 8 bases lining up with TRBD1. Germline assignment: CDR1 KGHDR and CDR2 SFDVKD. The CDR3 spans 18 residues. V was pared by 2 bases and J by 4 bases, with 11 bases of the junction left unmatched.

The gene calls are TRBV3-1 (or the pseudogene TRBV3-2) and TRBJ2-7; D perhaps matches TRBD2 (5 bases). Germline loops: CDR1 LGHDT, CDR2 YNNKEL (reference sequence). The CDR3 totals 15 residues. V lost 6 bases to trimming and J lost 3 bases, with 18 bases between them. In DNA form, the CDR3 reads TGTGCCAGCAGTTTGGGGAGCGGAGGAAACTACGAGCAGTACTTC. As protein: CASSLGSGGNYEQYF.

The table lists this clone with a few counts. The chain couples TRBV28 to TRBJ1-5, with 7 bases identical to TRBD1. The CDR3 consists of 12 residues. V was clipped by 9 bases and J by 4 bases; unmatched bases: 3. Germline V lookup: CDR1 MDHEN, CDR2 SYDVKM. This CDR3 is CASNRGNQPQHF. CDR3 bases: TGTGCCAGTAACAGGGGTAATCAGCCCCAGCATTTT.

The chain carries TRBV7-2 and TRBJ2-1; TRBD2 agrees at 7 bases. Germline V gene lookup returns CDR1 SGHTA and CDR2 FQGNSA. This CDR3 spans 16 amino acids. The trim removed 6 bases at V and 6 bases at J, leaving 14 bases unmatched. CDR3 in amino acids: CASSRRDGLGTNEQFF. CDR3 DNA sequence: TGTGCCAGCAGTCGCCGCGACGGACTAGGGACCAATGAGCAGTTCTTC.

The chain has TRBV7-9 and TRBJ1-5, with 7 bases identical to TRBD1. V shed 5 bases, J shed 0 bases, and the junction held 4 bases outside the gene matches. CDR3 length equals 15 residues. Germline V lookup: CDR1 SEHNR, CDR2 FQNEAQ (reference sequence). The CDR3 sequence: CASSGQENSNQPQHF. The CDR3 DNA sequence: TGTGCCAGCAGCGGACAGGAGAATAGCAATCAGCCCCAGCATTTT. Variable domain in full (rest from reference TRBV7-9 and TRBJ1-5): DTGVSQNPRHKITKRGQNVTFRCDPISEHNRLYWYRQTLGQGPEFLTYFQNEAQLEKSRLLSDRFSAERPKGSFSTLEIQRTEQGDSAMYLCASSGQENSNQPQHFGDGTRLSIL.

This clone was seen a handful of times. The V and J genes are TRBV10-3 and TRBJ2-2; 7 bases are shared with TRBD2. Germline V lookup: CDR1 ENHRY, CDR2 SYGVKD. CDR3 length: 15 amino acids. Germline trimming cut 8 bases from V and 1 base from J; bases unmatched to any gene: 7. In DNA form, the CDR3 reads TGTGCCATCCGTTCGGAGCGGGAGAACACCGGGGAGCTGTTTTTT. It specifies CAIRSERENTGELFF.

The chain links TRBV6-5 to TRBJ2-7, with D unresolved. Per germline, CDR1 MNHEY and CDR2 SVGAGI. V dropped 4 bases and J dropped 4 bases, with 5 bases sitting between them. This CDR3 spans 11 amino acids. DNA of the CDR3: TGTGCCAGCAGTTCCGAGTACGAGCAGTACTTC. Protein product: CASSSEYEQYF.

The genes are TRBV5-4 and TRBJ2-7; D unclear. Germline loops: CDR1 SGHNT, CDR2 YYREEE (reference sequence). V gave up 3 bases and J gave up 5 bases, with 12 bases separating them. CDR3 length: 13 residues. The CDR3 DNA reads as TGTGCCAGCAGCTCGATCGTGAGTCACGAGCAGTACTTC. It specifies CASSSIVSHEQYF.

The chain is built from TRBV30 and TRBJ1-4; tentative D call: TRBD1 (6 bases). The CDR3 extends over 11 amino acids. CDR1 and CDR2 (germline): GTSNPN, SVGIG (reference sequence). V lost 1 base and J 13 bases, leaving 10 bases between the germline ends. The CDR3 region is CAWSGQGGLFF. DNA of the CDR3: TGTGCCTGGAGTGGTCAAGGGGGACTGTTTTTT.

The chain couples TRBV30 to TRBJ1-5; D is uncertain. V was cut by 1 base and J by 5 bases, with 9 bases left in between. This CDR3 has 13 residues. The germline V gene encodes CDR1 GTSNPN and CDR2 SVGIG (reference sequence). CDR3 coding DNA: TGTGCCTGGAGTGGTGGGCGAGATCAGCCCCAGCATTTT. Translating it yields CAWSGGRDQPQHF.

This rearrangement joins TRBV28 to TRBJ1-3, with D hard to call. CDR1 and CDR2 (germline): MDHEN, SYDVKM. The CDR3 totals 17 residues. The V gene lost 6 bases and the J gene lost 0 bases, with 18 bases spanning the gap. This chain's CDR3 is CASSRPHTTISGNTIYF. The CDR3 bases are TGTGCCAGCAGCCGGCCCCACACTACAATCTCTGGAAACACCATATATTTT.

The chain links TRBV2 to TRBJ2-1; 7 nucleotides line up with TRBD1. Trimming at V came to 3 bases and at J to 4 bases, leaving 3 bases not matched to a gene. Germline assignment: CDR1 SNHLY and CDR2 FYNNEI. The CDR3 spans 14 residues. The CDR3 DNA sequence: TGTGCCAGCAGTGAGAGGGGGCTTTACAATGAGCAGTTCTTC. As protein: CASSERGLYNEQFF.

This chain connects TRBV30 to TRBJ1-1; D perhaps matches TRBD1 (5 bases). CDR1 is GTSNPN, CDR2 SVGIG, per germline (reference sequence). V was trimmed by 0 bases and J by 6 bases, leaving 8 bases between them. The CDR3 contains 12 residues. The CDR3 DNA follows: TGTGCCTGGAGTGTAAACAGGCCTGAAGCTTTCTTT. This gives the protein CAWSVNRPEAFF.

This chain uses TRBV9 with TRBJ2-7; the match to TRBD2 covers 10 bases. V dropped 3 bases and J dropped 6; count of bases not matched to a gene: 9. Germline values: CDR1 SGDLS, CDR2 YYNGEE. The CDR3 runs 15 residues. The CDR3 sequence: CASSARTSGPGEQYF. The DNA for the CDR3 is TGTGCCAGCAGCGCCCGGACTAGCGGACCGGGCGAGCAGTACTTC.

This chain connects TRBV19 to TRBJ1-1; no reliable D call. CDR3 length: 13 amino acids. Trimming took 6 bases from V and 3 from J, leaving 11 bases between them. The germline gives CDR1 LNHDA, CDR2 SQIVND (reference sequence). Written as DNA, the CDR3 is TGTGCCAGTAGCACCACAGTTTACACTGAAGCTTTCTTT. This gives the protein CASSTTVYTEAFF.

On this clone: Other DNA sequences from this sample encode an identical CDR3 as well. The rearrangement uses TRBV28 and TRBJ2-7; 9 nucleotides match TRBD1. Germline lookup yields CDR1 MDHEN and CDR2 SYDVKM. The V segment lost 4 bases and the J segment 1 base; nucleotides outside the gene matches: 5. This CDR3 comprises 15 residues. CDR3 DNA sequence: TGTGCCAGCAGTTCTCTAGGACAGGGGTCCTACGAGCAGTACTTC. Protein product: CASSSLGQGSYEQYF. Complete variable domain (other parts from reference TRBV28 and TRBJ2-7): DVKVTQSSRYLVKRTGEKVFLECVQDMDHENMFWYRQDPGLGLRLIYFSYDVKMKEKGDIPEGYSVSREKKERFSLILESASTNQTSMYLCASSSLGQGSYEQYFGPGTRLTVT.

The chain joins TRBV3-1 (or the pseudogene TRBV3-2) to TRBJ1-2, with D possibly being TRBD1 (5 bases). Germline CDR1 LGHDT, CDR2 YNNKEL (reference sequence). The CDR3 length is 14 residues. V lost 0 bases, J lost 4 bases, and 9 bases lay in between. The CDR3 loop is CASSQDLGGYGYTF. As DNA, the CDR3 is TGTGCCAGCAGCCAAGATCTCGGGGGCTATGGCTACACCTTC.

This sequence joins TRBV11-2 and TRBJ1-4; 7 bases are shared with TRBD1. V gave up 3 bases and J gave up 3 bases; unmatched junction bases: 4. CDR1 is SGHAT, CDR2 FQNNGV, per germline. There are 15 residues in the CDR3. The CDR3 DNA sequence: TGTGCCAGCAGCTTGAGGGGGCGGGCTAATGAAAAACTGTTTTTT. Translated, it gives CASSLRGRANEKLFF.

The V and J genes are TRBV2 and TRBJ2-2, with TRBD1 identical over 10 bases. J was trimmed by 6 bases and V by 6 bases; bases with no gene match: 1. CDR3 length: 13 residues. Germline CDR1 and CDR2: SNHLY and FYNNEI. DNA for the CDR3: TGTGCCAGCAGGGACAGGGGGGCCGGGGAGCTGTTTTTT. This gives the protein CASRDRGAGELFF.

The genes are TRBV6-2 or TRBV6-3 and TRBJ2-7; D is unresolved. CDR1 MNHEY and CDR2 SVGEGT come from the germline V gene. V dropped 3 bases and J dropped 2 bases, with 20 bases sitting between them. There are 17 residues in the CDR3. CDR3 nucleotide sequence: TGTGCCAGCAGTTATTCCCAACTACCGGTCTACGCCTACGAGCAGTACTTC. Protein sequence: CASSYSQLPVYAYEQYF.

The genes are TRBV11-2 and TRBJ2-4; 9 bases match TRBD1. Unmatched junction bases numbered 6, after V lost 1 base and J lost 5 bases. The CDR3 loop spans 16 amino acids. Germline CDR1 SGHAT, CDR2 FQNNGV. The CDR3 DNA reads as TGTGCCAGCAGCTTAGTCGGTACAGGGGGCCAAAACATTCAGTACTTC. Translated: CASSLVGTGGQNIQYF.

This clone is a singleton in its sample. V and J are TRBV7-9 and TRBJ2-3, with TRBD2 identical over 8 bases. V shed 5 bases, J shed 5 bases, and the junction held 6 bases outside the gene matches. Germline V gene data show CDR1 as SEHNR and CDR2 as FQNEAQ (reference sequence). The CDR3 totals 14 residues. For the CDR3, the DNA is TGTGCCAGCAGCCCAAGCGGGAGAGGAGATACGCAGTATTTT. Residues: CASSPSGRGDTQYF. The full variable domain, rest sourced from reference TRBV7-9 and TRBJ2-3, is DTGVSQNPRHKITKRGQNVTFRCDPISEHNRLYWYRQTLGQGPEFLTYFQNEAQLEKSRLLSDRFSAERPKGSFSTLEIQRTEQGDSAMYLCASSPSGRGDTQYFGPGTRLTVL.

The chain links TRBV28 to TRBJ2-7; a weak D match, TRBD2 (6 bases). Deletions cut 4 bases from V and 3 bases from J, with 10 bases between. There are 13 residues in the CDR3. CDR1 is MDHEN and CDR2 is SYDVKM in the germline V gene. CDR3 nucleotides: TGTGCCAGCAGTTCGGGACTCAACTACGAGCAGTACTTC. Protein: CASSSGLNYEQYF.

CDR3 DNA: TGCGCCGGCCGGACAGGGGTGGGCGCAGATACGCAGTATTTT. Translating it yields CAGRTGVGADTQYF. This chain joins TRBV5-1 and TRBJ2-3, with 9 bases aligning to TRBD1. Trimming at V came to 10 bases and at J to 4 bases, leaving 10 bases not matched to a gene. This CDR3 has 14 residues. From germline, CDR1 is SGHRS and CDR2 YFSETQ.

This chain's CDR3 is CASIPRGGDNQPQHF. CDR3 sequence (DNA): TGTGCCAGTATCCCACGGGGGGGGGACAATCAGCCCCAGCATTTT. This chain links TRBV19 with TRBJ1-5; a possible D gene is TRBD1 (5 bases). This CDR3 has 15 amino acids. The germline V gene encodes CDR1 LNHDA and CDR2 SQIVND (reference sequence). V was trimmed by 7 bases and J by 3 bases, leaving 16 bases between them.

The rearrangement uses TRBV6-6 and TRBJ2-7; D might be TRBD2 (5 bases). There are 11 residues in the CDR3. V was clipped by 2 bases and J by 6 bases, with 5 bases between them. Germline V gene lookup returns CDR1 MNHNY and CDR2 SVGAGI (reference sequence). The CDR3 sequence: CASSYEGEQYF. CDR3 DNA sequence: TGTGCCAGCAGTTACGAGGGCGAGCAGTACTTC.

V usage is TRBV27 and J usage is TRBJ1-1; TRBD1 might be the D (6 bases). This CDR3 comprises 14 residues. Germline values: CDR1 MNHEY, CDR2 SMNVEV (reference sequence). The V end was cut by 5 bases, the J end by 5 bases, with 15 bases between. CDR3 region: CASSPTGKGTEAFF. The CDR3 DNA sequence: TGTGCCAGCAGTCCGACAGGAAAGGGGACTGAAGCTTTCTTT.

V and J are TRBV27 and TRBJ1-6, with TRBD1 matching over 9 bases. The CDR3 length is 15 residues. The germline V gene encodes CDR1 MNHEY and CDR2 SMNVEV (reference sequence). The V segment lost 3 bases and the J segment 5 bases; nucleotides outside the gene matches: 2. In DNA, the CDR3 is TGTGCCAGCAGTTTCGGGGACAGGGATAATTCACCCCTCCACTTT. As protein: CASSFGDRDNSPLHF.